Listed below are T cell receptor beta chains from one sample, sequenced in a study of immune evolution from preneoplasia to lung adenocarcinoma. Repertoires were generated with immunoSEQ multiplex PCR, while TCRdb's copy carries only in-frame clones and drops some. Altogether 6,000 to 8,000 clones are present, about 70% being singletons, with the ten largest covering approximately 9.8%. The sequencing input was FFPE adjacent normal lung tissue. The receptors derive from a donor of 70 years or more with lung adenocarcinoma. The CDR3 runs from the conserved cysteine through the conserved F or W. The D gene is left open where the match is weak. For some rows the clone size is stated as once, few or many, or as a class when expanded; others skip it.

j_call	d_call	clone_size	v_call	cdr3_nt	cdr3_aa
TRBJ1-5	NA	NA	TRBV5-1	TGCGCCAGCAGCCGATTACCGGGTCATAGCAATCAGCCCCAGCATTTT	CASSRLPGHSNQPQHF
TRBJ1-3	NA	NA	TRBV5-6	TGTGCCAGCAGCTTATTTTCCGGAGCTGGAAACACCATATATTTT	CASSLFSGAGNTIYF
TRBJ2-7	NA	NA	TRBV11-2	TGTGCCAGCAGCTTAGAGCCGACCGGAAGAAACGAGCAGTACTTC	CASSLEPTGRNEQYF
TRBJ2-1	NA	NA	TRBV19	TGTGCCAGTAGTATAGAGGGGGGCGGAGAGCAGTTCTTC	CASSIEGGGEQFF
TRBJ2-2	NA	NA	TRBV9	TGTGCCAGCAGCCCCCACGGGGACACCGGGGAGCTGTTTTTT	CASSPHGDTGELFF
TRBJ2-7	TRBD1	NA	TRBV29-1	TGCAGCGCTCGACAGGGGTACGAGCAGTACTTC	CSARQGYEQYF
TRBJ2-5	NA	NA	TRBV6-5	TGTGCCAGCAGTTACGGCAATAGGGAGACCCAGTACTTC	CASSYGNRETQYF
TRBJ2-6	NA	few	TRBV30	TGTGCCTGGAGTGTACCAAGACAACCCCTCTCTGGGGCCAACGTCCTGACTTTC	CAWSVPRQPLSGANVLTF
TRBJ2-7	NA	NA	TRBV6-6	TGTGCCAGCAGTCCCATTGACCTATCCTCCTACGAGCAGTACTTC	CASSPIDLSSYEQYF
TRBJ2-1	NA	NA	TRBV10-2	TGCGCCAGCAGTGCGGGAAGGGGGTGGCACAATGAGCAGTTCTTC	CASSAGRGWHNEQFF
TRBJ2-1	TRBD2	NA	TRBV4-1	TGCGCCAGCAGTCCCGACTGGCGGGGGGGAAGCTCCTACAATGAGCAGTTCTTC	CASSPDWRGGSSYNEQFF
TRBJ1-6	NA	NA	TRBV9	TGTGCCAGCAGCGTAGGTCAGGACTCACCCCTCCACTTT	CASSVGQDSPLHF
TRBJ1-5	NA	medium-sized	TRBV6-1	TGTGCCAGCAGTGCCCTGGGCCCCCTTAGCAATCAGCCCCAGCATTTT	CASSALGPLSNQPQHF
TRBJ2-7	TRBD1	NA	TRBV5-1	TGCGCCAGCAGCATCGGAACACCGGGACAGGGGATGTCCGAGCAGTACTTC	CASSIGTPGQGMSEQYF
TRBJ1-2	NA	NA	TRBV5-6	TGTGCCAGCAGTGATGGAGGGGTCCTTGGCTACACCTTC	CASSDGGVLGYTF
TRBJ1-1	NA	once	TRBV30	TGTGCCTGGAGTGCCCACTTCGCAGGCTCAGCTTTCTTT	CAWSAHFAGSAFF